This TCR beta chain was observed in a study of cytomegalovirus exposure and HLA in healthy donors. The PCR employed 60 Vbeta primers together with 13 Jbeta primers. This table comes from immunoSEQ multiplex PCR, and its TCRdb copy is limited to in-frame clones, with some not included. The table shows some 170,000 clones, with 75% to 90% occurring only once. The CDR3 loop spans 15 amino acids. Trimming took 6 bases from V and 2 from J; bases not matched to a gene: 1. Germline V gene data show CDR1 as SNHLY and CDR2 as FYNNEI. This clone was observed a single time. The chain employs TRBV2 and TRBJ2-1; TRBD2 aligns across 13 bases. Sequenced sample: PBMCs. This TCR was recovered from a girl aged 2 to 10 in good health and CMV-seropositive. Here the CDR3 DNA reads TGTGCCAGCAGGGGACTAGCGGGGCCCTACAATGAGCAGTTCTTC. This codes for CASRGLAGPYNEQFF. Looking up the rest from reference TRBV2 and TRBJ2-1 gives the full variable domain: EPEVTQTPSHQVTQMGQEVILRCVPISNHLYFYWYRQILGQKVEFLVSFYNNEISEKSEIFDDQFSVERPDGSNFTLKIRSTKLEDSAMYFCASRGLAGPYNEQFFGPGTRLTVL.